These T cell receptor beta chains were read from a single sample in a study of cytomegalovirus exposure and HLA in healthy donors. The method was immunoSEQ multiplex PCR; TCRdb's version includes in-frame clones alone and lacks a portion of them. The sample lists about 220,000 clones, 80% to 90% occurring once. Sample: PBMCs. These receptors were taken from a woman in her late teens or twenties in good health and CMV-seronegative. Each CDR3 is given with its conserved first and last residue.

cdr3_aa: CASSFSPTSGRDNEQFF
j_call: TRBJ2-1
v_call: TRBV5-1

cdr3_aa: CASSFGPGIGNEQFF
j_call: TRBJ2-1
v_call: TRBV7-7

cdr3_aa: CASSSGTGANIQYF
j_call: TRBJ2-4
v_call: TRBV5-6

cdr3_aa: CASSPLAGAGGEQFF
j_call: TRBJ2-1
v_call: TRBV28

cdr3_aa: CASSEWSFRAGDTEAFF
j_call: TRBJ1-1
v_call: TRBV6-1

cdr3_aa: CASRHDREVDTQYF
j_call: TRBJ2-3
v_call: TRBV5-1

cdr3_aa: CASSPSRTINEQFF
j_call: TRBJ2-1
v_call: TRBV18

cdr3_aa: CASRQRTVKNIQYF
j_call: TRBJ2-4
v_call: TRBV2

cdr3_aa: CASSPAGTSDGTQYF
j_call: TRBJ2-5
v_call: TRBV4-1

cdr3_aa: CASSPQFRREVNEQFF
j_call: TRBJ2-1
v_call: TRBV4-1

cdr3_aa: CASRDSPMNTEAFF
j_call: TRBJ1-1
v_call: TRBV19

cdr3_aa: CASSARNRGRPSGANVLTF
j_call: TRBJ2-6
v_call: TRBV27

cdr3_aa: CASAGDRVNYEQYF
j_call: TRBJ2-7
v_call: TRBV5-1

cdr3_aa: CASSLDRGNEKLFF
j_call: TRBJ1-4
v_call: TRBV7-9

cdr3_aa: CASSQVVREKSYEQYF
j_call: TRBJ2-7
v_call: TRBV4-1

cdr3_aa: CASSYTGDEQYF
j_call: TRBJ2-7
v_call: TRBV7-9

cdr3_aa: CASTLVSGRSYNEQFF
j_call: TRBJ2-1
v_call: TRBV11-2

cdr3_aa: CASRKGGRPYSNQPQHF
j_call: TRBJ1-5
v_call: TRBV27

cdr3_aa: CASSRGQQETQYF
j_call: TRBJ2-5
v_call: TRBV4-1

cdr3_aa: CASSLASSAGTDTQYF
j_call: TRBJ2-3
v_call: TRBV5-4

cdr3_aa: CASSLLAAWGDTQYF
j_call: TRBJ2-3
v_call: TRBV6-6

cdr3_aa: CASSYDLGLAEQFF
j_call: TRBJ2-1
v_call: TRBV6-5

cdr3_aa: CASSLALGTGVSYEQYF
j_call: TRBJ2-7
v_call: TRBV7-2

cdr3_aa: CAWSVHGGTEAFF
j_call: TRBJ1-1
v_call: TRBV30

cdr3_aa: CASSYSDPRSRNEQYF
j_call: TRBJ2-7
v_call: TRBV6-5

cdr3_aa: CASSPRTSGRDGRFF
j_call: TRBJ2-1
v_call: TRBV7-2

cdr3_aa: CASSARVDNEQFF
j_call: TRBJ2-1
v_call: TRBV2

cdr3_aa: CASSPGTYEQYF
j_call: TRBJ2-7
v_call: TRBV18